Many counts were recorded for the clone carrying this TCR beta chain. The antigen is unknown. These data belong to a study of T cell repertoires in cytomegalovirus infection. The wider study: Recently identified HLA-C-restricted CMV epitopes were used, and well-studied HLA-B-restricted CMV epitopes were used as well. An indication of both CMV infection and matching HLA type came from public TCR beta signatures.

CDR1 is SEHNR, CDR2 FQNEAQ, per germline (reference sequence). The CDR3 is 14 residues long. V was clipped by 5 bases and J by 5 bases; unmatched bases: 3. General observations from the study: The study found HLA-C-restricted CMV-specific TCR beta clonotypes dominating the ex vivo response. Public TCR beta family frequency separated CMV-and-HLA carriers, including in an independent cohort.

TCRdb called the reads again in MiXCR, with one record for every CDR3 protein. The table has about 310,000 distinct CDR3 sequences, 20% to 25% seen once. The specimen comprised cultured PBMCs, sampled from culture after CMV antigen stimulation. V usage is TRBV7-9 and J usage is TRBJ2-1; 10 nucleotides line up with TRBD2. The source is a human donor in good health (CMV status not recorded). Some clones in this sample may be carry-over from other donors' samples. This CDR3 reads CASSLLAGDNEQFF. The CDR3 region has the DNA TGTGCCAGCAGCCTCCTAGCGGGGGACAATGAGCAGTTCTTC.